This T cell receptor (beta chain) was profiled in a study of regulatory T cells in long-lasting Graves disease. General study points: Accuracy might have suffered from few samples.

Arm-PCR with iRepertoire HTBI primers amplified the CDR3 regions for these TCR beta libraries. In the original processing: The identification of 60 or so TRBV and roughly 14 TRBJ segments was made across samples. TCRdb re-called the multiplex PCR reads with MiXCR, one entry per CDR3 protein. The V and J calls and clone size come from TCRdb's table, not from the authors' own analysis. The data contain 650,000 to 850,000 distinct CDR3 sequences, approximately 31% of them singletons. Germline V gives CDR1 SGHRS, CDR2 YFSETQ. The CDR3 length is 12 residues. V was pared by 0 bases and J by 10 bases, with 10 bases between. As for time point: persistent/refractory GD, antithyroid drugs over 5 years with positive TRAb. PBMC-derived RNA was used for the TCR library. This clonotype came up a few times. Its antigen is currently unknown.

The sample in question was peripheral blood mononuclear cells (PBMCs), obtained when the disease was refractory, from a patient treated with antithyroid drugs. The receptor was derived from a female donor with Graves disease. The gene calls are TRBV5-1 and TRBJ1-2, with no clear D. The CDR3: CASSLVGADYTF. The CDR3 DNA sequence: TGCGCCAGCAGCTTGGTGGGAGCGGACTACACCTTC.